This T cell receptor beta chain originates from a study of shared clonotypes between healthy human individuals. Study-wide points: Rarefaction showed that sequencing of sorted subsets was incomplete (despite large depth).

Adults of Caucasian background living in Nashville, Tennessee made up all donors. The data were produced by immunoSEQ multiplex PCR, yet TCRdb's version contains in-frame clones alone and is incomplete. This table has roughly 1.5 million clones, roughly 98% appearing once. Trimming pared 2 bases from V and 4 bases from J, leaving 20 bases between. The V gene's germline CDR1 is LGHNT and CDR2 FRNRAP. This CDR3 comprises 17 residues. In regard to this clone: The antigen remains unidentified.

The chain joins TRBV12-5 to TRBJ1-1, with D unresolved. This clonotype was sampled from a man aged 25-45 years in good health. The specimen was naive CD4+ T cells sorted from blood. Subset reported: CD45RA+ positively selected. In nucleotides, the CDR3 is TGTGCTAGTGGTTTGTCGTTCACGGAAGGAAAGTTCACTGAAGCTTTCTTT. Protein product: CASGLSFTEGKFTEAFF.